These 28 T cell receptor beta chains were all obtained from the same sample, sequenced in a study of CD8 T cells in Susac syndrome (dated by TCRdb to the late 2010s). The receptor library was made with the immunoSEQ multiplex PCR assay. RNA was extracted using the RNeasy kit, and roughly 0.5 to 1 microgram was reverse transcribed with random hexamers. TCRdb reran the public reads through fastp at Q25 and MiXCR, keeping productive beta chains. Every entry covers one CDR3 protein and lists the most common genes and DNA from its rows. Across this sample there are around 150,000 distinct CDR3 sequences, with roughly 95% seen only once. Approximately 0.12% of the sample is held by the ten biggest clonotypes. The source material was CD4+ T cells from PBMCs. The receptor source for this set is a human donor with multiple sclerosis.

J is TRBJ2-5 and V is TRBV7-2; a weak D match, TRBD2 (5 bases). Germline CDR1 is SGHTA and CDR2 is FQGNSA. This CDR3 is built from 13 residues. V dropped 5 bases and J dropped 1 base, with 8 bases sitting between them. DNA of the CDR3: TGTGCCAGCAGCCGAGGAGGCCAAGAGACCCAGTACTTC. As protein: CASSRGGQETQYF.

V and J are TRBV19 and TRBJ1-5, with no clear D. V dropped 7 bases and J dropped 5 bases, with 15 bases sitting between them. The CDR3 spans 14 residues. CDR1 and CDR2 (germline): LNHDA, SQIVND (reference sequence). The CDR3 bases are TGTGCCAGTAAGAACCCAGACCACGATCAGCCCCAGCATTTT. Its translation is CASKNPDHDQPQHF.

The sample holds a few counts of this clonotype. V usage is TRBV27 and J usage is TRBJ1-2; 8 bases line up with TRBD1. Germline CDR1 MNHEY, CDR2 SMNVEV (reference sequence). The V gene end was trimmed by 5 bases and the J gene end by 0 bases; junction bases not matched to a gene: 2. The CDR3 extends over 14 amino acids. CDR3: CASSRQGSNYGYTF. CDR3 nucleotides: TGTGCCAGCAGTCGACAGGGGTCTAACTATGGCTACACCTTC.

A single count supports this clonotype. The rearrangement uses TRBV4-3 and TRBJ2-7, with D possibly being TRBD1 (6 bases). CDR3 length: 17 amino acids. V was trimmed by 3 bases and J by 0 bases, leaving 18 bases between them. Per germline, CDR1 LGHNA and CDR2 YSLEER. The CDR3 DNA sequence: TGCGCCAGCAGCCAGGACCCTACAGGGTCATACTCCTACGAGCAGTACTTC. Translation gives CASSQDPTGSYSYEQYF.

The chain carries TRBV7-9 and TRBJ1-5; D possibly corresponds to TRBD1 (5 bases). CDR1 is SEHNR, CDR2 FQNEAQ, per germline (reference sequence). The CDR3 length is 14 residues. V was pared by 5 bases and J by 3 bases, with 11 bases between. DNA for the CDR3: TGTGCCAGCAGCCAAGACAGTCCCAATCAGCCCCAGCATTTT. It translates to CASSQDSPNQPQHF.

This clonotype was picked up one time. The chain has TRBV12-3 or TRBV12-4 and TRBJ2-1, with 12 bases aligning to TRBD2. The J segment lost 9 bases and the V segment lost 6 bases, leaving 6 bases of the junction unmatched. The CDR3 covers 14 residues. The CDR3 spells CASRRTSGVREQFF. Here the CDR3 DNA reads TGTGCCAGCAGACGGACTAGCGGGGTTCGTGAGCAGTTCTTC.

This clonotype has just one count. The genes are TRBV20-1 and TRBJ2-7, with D perhaps TRBD1 or TRBD2 (6 bases each). The CDR3 covers 14 residues. Trimming took off 0 bases at V and 2 bases at J, with 11 bases between the two ends. CDR1 is DFQATT, CDR2 SNEGSKA, per germline (reference sequence). This chain's CDR3 is CSAREGGRPYEQYF. Written as DNA, the CDR3 is TGCAGTGCTAGAGAGGGGGGCAGACCCTACGAGCAGTACTTC.

This chain uses TRBV15 with TRBJ2-4, with TRBD1 as a possible D gene (5 bases). Germline CDR1 and CDR2: LNHNV and YYDKDF (reference sequence). The CDR3 length is 16 residues. Trimming removed 5 bases from V and 0 bases from J, with 14 bases in between. The CDR3 reads CATSRRQILAKNIQYF. CDR3 nucleotide sequence: TGTGCCACCAGCCGCCGACAGATACTAGCCAAAAACATTCAGTACTTC.

CDR3 amino acids: CASSSKGVQYF. The CDR3 coding sequence is TGTGCCAGCAGTTCAAAAGGGGTTCAGTACTTC. J is TRBJ2-7 and V is TRBV12-3 or TRBV12-4; TRBD1 might be the D (5 bases). Trimming cost V 4 bases and J 10 bases, with 11 bases left between them. The CDR3 contains 11 residues.

The table lists this clonotype with a count of one. The chain is built from TRBV10-3 and TRBJ2-7; 7 bases line up with TRBD2. Germline V gene data show CDR1 as ENHRY and CDR2 as SYGVKD. This CDR3 comprises 13 residues. V was clipped by 7 bases and J by 5 bases; unmatched bases: 8. CDR3 coding DNA: TGTGCCATCACCGGGACGGCGGGGGACGAGCAGTACTTC. Translated, it gives CAITGTAGDEQYF.

The chain has TRBV24-1 and TRBJ2-1, with 7 bases aligning to TRBD2. The CDR3 totals 15 residues. The trim removed 1 base at V and 4 bases at J, leaving 3 bases unmatched. From germline, CDR1 is KGHDR and CDR2 SFDVKD. CDR3 sequence (DNA): TGTGCCACCAGTGATTTAAGGGACTATTACAATGAGCAGTTCTTC. It specifies CATSDLRDYYNEQFF.

CDR3 region: CATSVGTGLYEQYF. For the CDR3, the DNA is TGTGCCACCAGTGTGGGGACAGGGCTCTACGAGCAGTACTTC. The chain recombines TRBV24-1 with TRBJ2-7; 9 nucleotides line up with TRBD1. The CDR3 length is 14 residues. V trimming: 5 bases; J trimming: 3 bases; junction bases outside the gene matches: 4. In germline, CDR1 is KGHDR, CDR2 SFDVKD.

The V and J genes are TRBV5-4 and TRBJ2-3; the D gene is possibly TRBD1 (5 bases). This CDR3 contains 15 residues. Trimming cost V 0 bases and J 2 bases, with 10 bases left between them. The V gene's germline CDR1 is SGHNT and CDR2 YYREEE (reference sequence). The CDR3 protein is CASSLAPRATDTQYF. The DNA of the CDR3 is TGTGCCAGCAGCTTGGCCCCCAGGGCCACAGATACGCAGTATTTT.

The rearrangement links TRBV3-1 to TRBJ2-7, with D perhaps being TRBD1 or TRBD2 (5 bases each). V lost 4 bases and J lost 4, with 11 bases in between. Per germline, CDR1 LGHDT and CDR2 YNNKEL (reference sequence). CDR3 length equals 13 residues. CDR3 sequence: CASSRTQGYEQYF. CDR3 nucleotide sequence: TGTGCCAGCAGCCGGACTCAGGGATACGAGCAGTACTTC.

The V and J genes are TRBV20-1 and TRBJ1-5; D is undetermined. The germline V gene encodes CDR1 DFQATT and CDR2 SNEGSKA (reference sequence). V was pared by 6 bases and J by 2 bases, with 17 bases between. This CDR3 has 15 residues. CDR3: CSAINHRDGNQPQHF. CDR3 nucleotide sequence: TGCAGTGCAATTAACCACAGAGATGGCAATCAGCCCCAGCATTTT.

This clonotype showed up just once. The J gene is TRBJ2-7, the V gene TRBV4-1; D is possibly TRBD1 (6 bases). Germline CDR1 and CDR2: MGHRA and YSYEKL. This CDR3 has 16 residues. Trimming left V 5 bases short and J 0 bases short, with 17 bases between. CDR3 coding DNA: TGCGCCAGCAGCATTGACTGGGGGCAAACCTCCTACGAGCAGTACTTC. Protein product: CASSIDWGQTSYEQYF.

The J gene is TRBJ2-3, the V gene TRBV29-1; 7 positions agree with TRBD2. Germline V gives CDR1 SQVTM, CDR2 ANQGSEA. Trimming cost V 4 bases and J 0 bases; bases outside gene matches: 10. This CDR3 contains 16 residues. This chain's CDR3 is CSVGGVSGISTDTQYF. Written as DNA, the CDR3 is TGCAGCGTTGGGGGGGTCAGCGGGATTAGCACAGATACGCAGTATTTT.

The chain carries TRBV6-2 or TRBV6-3 and TRBJ2-3, with D uncertain. The CDR3 length is 11 residues. Trimming removed 7 bases at V and 6 bases at J, with 8 bases between. CDR1 is MNHEY and CDR2 is SVGEGT in the germline V gene. Written as DNA, the CDR3 is TGTGCCAGCACTCATTCGGATACGCAGTATTTT. Protein: CASTHSDTQYF.

This chain joins TRBV5-4 and TRBJ2-7, with TRBD1 matching over 12 bases. CDR1 is SGHNT and CDR2 is YYREEE in the germline V gene (reference sequence). The CDR3 runs to 14 residues. V dropped 4 bases and J dropped 7; count of bases not matched to a gene: 6. CDR3 in amino acids: CASSGRDRGQEQYF. DNA for the CDR3: TGTGCCAGCAGCGGCCGGGACAGGGGGCAAGAGCAGTACTTC.

The V gene is TRBV7-9, the J gene TRBJ2-1; D might be TRBD2 (5 bases). Germline V gene data show CDR1 as SEHNR and CDR2 as FQNEAQ (reference sequence). Trimming took 4 bases from V and 12 from J, leaving 10 bases between them. CDR3 length equals 11 residues. This CDR3 reads CASSSADVQFF. For the CDR3, the DNA is TGTGCCAGCAGCTCAGCGGACGTGCAGTTCTTC. Combining the CDR3 with reference TRBV7-9 and TRBJ2-1 gives the whole variable domain DTGVSQNPRHKITKRGQNVTFRCDPISEHNRLYWYRQTLGQGPEFLTYFQNEAQLEKSRLLSDRFSAERPKGSFSTLEIQRTEQGDSAMYLCASSSADVQFFGPGTRLTVL.

J is TRBJ1-5 and V is TRBV20-1; 7 nucleotides match TRBD1. The germline V gene has CDR1 DFQATT and CDR2 SNEGSKA (reference sequence). This CDR3 region has 13 residues. V dropped 2 bases and J dropped 5; count of bases not matched to a gene: 3. The CDR3 DNA reads as TGCAGTGCTAGACCGGGGACAGATCAGCCCCAGCATTTT. Translated: CSARPGTDQPQHF.

V gene TRBV19 combines with J gene TRBJ2-7; unclear D gene. V lost 3 bases, J lost 0 bases, and 9 bases lay in between. CDR3 length: 14 amino acids. Germline loops: CDR1 LNHDA, CDR2 SQIVND (reference sequence). The CDR3 DNA reads TGTGCCAGTAGTATCTCCCCTGACTCCTACGAGCAGTACTTC. As protein: CASSISPDSYEQYF.

V is TRBV24-1 and J is TRBJ2-5; D unclear. This CDR3 spans 11 amino acids. V was cut by 3 bases and J by 4 bases, with 2 bases left in between. Germline CDR1 is KGHDR and CDR2 is SFDVKD. The DNA for the CDR3 is TGTGCCACCAGTGATGGAGAGACCCAGTACTTC. Translated, it gives CATSDGETQYF.

This chain uses TRBV6-5 with TRBJ2-1; no clear D gene. This CDR3 is built from 11 residues. V lost 5 bases and J 5 bases, leaving 4 bases between the germline ends. The germline V gene encodes CDR1 MNHEY and CDR2 SVGAGI. CDR3 in amino acids: CASSLHNEQFF. CDR3 nucleotide sequence: TGTGCCAGCAGTCTTCACAATGAGCAGTTCTTC.

The rearrangement uses TRBV2 and TRBJ2-3; a possible D gene is TRBD2 (5 bases). From germline, CDR1 is SNHLY and CDR2 FYNNEI. V was clipped by 7 bases and J by 0 bases, with 17 bases between them. This CDR3 is built from 16 residues. The CDR3 spells CASKILAGPSTDTQYF. The CDR3 coding sequence is TGTGCCAGCAAGATTCTAGCTGGCCCGAGCACAGATACGCAGTATTTT.

J is TRBJ2-2 and V is TRBV7-8; D ambiguous. Looked up from germline, CDR1 is SGHVS and CDR2 is FQNEAQ. V was shortened by 6 bases and J by 6 bases, with 14 bases between the two germline ends. The CDR3 runs 14 residues. The CDR3, as DNA: TGTGCCAGCAGTCCAACCGATCGACCCGGGGAGCTGTTTTTT. As protein: CASSPTDRPGELFF. The variable domain in full, completed from reference TRBV7-8 and TRBJ2-2, reads GAGVSQSPRYKVAKRGQDVALRCDPISGHVSLFWYQQALGQGPEFLTYFQNEAQLDKSGLPSDRFFAERPEGSVSTLKIQRTQQEDSAVYLCASSPTDRPGELFFGEGSRLTVL.

The chain links TRBV9 to TRBJ2-7, with D uncertain. V gave up 0 bases and J gave up 1 base, with 8 bases separating them. Germline lookup yields CDR1 SGDLS and CDR2 YYNGEE. CDR3 length equals 14 residues. CDR3 amino acids: CASSVGGWSYEQYF. The DNA for the CDR3 is TGTGCCAGCAGCGTAGGGGGTTGGTCCTACGAGCAGTACTTC.

This clonotype was observed once. The chain uses TRBV3-1 and TRBJ2-7; perhaps TRBD2 as D (7 bases). In germline, CDR1 is LGHDT, CDR2 YNNKEL (reference sequence). V lost 1 base to trimming and J lost 8 bases, with 12 bases between them. CDR3 length: 13 residues. CDR3 loop: CASSQGSGTKQYF. CDR3 nucleotides: TGTGCCAGCAGCCAAGGAAGCGGGACAAAGCAGTACTTC.